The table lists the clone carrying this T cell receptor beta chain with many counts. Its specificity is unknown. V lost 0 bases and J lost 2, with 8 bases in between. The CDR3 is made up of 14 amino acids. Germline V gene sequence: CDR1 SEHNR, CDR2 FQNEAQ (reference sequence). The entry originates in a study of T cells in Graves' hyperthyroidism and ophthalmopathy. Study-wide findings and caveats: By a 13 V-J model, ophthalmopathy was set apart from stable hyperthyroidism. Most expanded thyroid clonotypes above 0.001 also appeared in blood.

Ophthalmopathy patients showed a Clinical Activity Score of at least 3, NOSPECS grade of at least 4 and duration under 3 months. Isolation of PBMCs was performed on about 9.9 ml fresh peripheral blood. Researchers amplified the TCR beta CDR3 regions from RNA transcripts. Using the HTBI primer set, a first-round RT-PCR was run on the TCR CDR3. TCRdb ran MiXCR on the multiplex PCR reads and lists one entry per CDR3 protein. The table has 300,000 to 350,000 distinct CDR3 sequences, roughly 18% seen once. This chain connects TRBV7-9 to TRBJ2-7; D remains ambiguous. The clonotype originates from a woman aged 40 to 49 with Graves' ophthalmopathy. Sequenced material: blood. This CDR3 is CASSLAVDTYEQYF. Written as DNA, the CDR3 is TGTGCCAGCAGCTTAGCGGTAGACACCTACGAGCAGTACTTC.